Following are 21 T cell receptor beta chains from one sample sequenced in a study of patients and donors after allogeneic stem cell transplantation. TCRdb used MiXCR to reprocess the RT-PCR reads, holding one entry per CDR3 protein. Found here are hundreds of thousands of distinct CDR3 sequences, around 16% of them singletons; the top ten hold just over 7%. Source material: blood, either unsorted or a sorted T cell fraction (not recorded which). The receptors here all came from a human donor who was either an allogeneic HSCT recipient or a stem cell or donor lymphocyte infusion donor (not recorded which). It is not recorded whose cells these are; they may come from a transplant donor.

This clonotype was found many times. The chain joins TRBV7-2 to TRBJ2-4; D is uncertain. CDR1 and CDR2 from the germline V gene are SGHTA and FQGNSA. This CDR3 contains 13 residues. Between the trimmed V and J ends, which lost 6 bases and 3 bases, there was a span of 9 bases. The CDR3 sequence is CASSTISKNIQYF. The CDR3, as DNA: TGTGCCAGCAGTACCATAAGCAAAAACATTCAGTACTTC. Complete variable domain (other parts from reference TRBV7-2 and TRBJ2-4): GAGVSQSPSNKVTEKGKDVELRCDPISGHTALYWYRQSLGQGLEFLIYFQGNSAPDKSGLPSDRFSAERTGGSVSTLTIQRTQQEDSAVYLCASSTISKNIQYFGAGTRLSVL.

This clonotype has a handful of counts. J is TRBJ1-3 and V is TRBV20-1; unclear D gene. Between the trimmed V and J ends, which lost 1 base and 0 bases, there was a span of 7 bases. Germline V gene lookup returns CDR1 DFQATT and CDR2 SNEGSKA (reference sequence). The CDR3 length is 14 residues. CDR3 DNA: TGCAGTGCTAGAGGACGGTTCTCTGGAAACACCATATATTTT. Translated, it gives CSARGRFSGNTIYF.

The chain links TRBV2 to TRBJ2-5; 14 nucleotides match TRBD2. Germline trimming cut 10 bases from V and 3 bases from J; bases unmatched to any gene: 4. Germline V gene data show CDR1 as SNHLY and CDR2 as FYNNEI. There are 14 residues in the CDR3. The CDR3 region is CATPGLAGEETQYF. DNA of the CDR3: TGTGCCACCCCGGGACTAGCGGGGGAAGAGACCCAGTACTTC.

V gene TRBV7-2 combines with J gene TRBJ2-3, with D perhaps matching TRBD2 (6 bases). V lost 0 bases and J 7 bases, leaving 11 bases between the germline ends. The CDR3 spans 14 residues. CDR1 and CDR2 from the germline V gene are SGHTA and FQGNSA. CDR3 residues: CASSLASGDNTQYF. CDR3 sequence (DNA): TGTGCCAGCAGCTTAGCGTCGGGGGATAATACGCAGTATTTT.

The J gene is TRBJ2-5, the V gene TRBV7-9; 8 bases match TRBD1. Germline CDR1 and CDR2: SEHNR and FQNEAQ (reference sequence). J gave up 3 bases and V 3 bases, and 6 bases lay outside the gene matches. The CDR3 is made up of 15 amino acids. This CDR3 reads CASSFSTGGKETQYF. CDR3 bases: TGTGCCAGCAGCTTTAGCACAGGGGGAAAAGAGACCCAGTACTTC.

This chain connects TRBV4-1 to TRBJ2-7, with D possibly matching TRBD2 (7 bases). Germline assignment: CDR1 MGHRA and CDR2 YSYEKL. V was shortened by 3 bases and J by 9 bases, with 18 bases between the two germline ends. CDR3 length equals 14 residues. This chain's CDR3 is CASSHLTPGGGQYF. CDR3 nucleotides: TGCGCCAGCAGCCACCTAACGCCGGGGGGCGGGCAGTACTTC.

This chain links TRBV5-6 with TRBJ2-3; TRBD2 is a possible D gene (5 bases). CDR1 is SGHDT and CDR2 is YYEEEE in the germline V gene. V was clipped by 0 bases and J by 0 bases, with 8 bases between them. The CDR3 sequence is 15 residues long. The CDR3: CASSLGGVSTDTQYF. The CDR3 nucleotides read TGTGCCAGCAGCTTGGGGGGAGTAAGCACAGATACGCAGTATTTT.

The chain carries TRBV6-5 and TRBJ1-2; the D is unclear. Looked up from germline, CDR1 is MNHEY and CDR2 is SVGAGI. Trimming removed 4 bases from V and 8 bases from J, with 14 bases in between. This CDR3 has 13 amino acids. CDR3 region: CASSSVTGRGYTF. In nucleotides, the CDR3 is TGTGCCAGCAGTTCCGTGACGGGTCGGGGCTACACCTTC.

This clonotype turned up a few times. The rearrangement links TRBV7-9 to TRBJ2-2; 8 bases fit TRBD2. The J segment lost 5 bases and the V segment lost 4 bases, leaving 3 bases of the junction unmatched. The germline V gene encodes CDR1 SEHNR and CDR2 FQNEAQ (reference sequence). The CDR3 extends over 14 amino acids. CDR3 protein: CASSSVAGTGELFF. The CDR3 region has the DNA TGTGCCAGCAGCTCAGTAGCGGGAACCGGGGAGCTGTTTTTT.

This clonotype appeared a few times. The chain recombines TRBV27 with TRBJ1-5; no reliable D call. The CDR3 consists of 16 residues. With 7 bases removed from V and 4 bases from J, the gap between germline ends came to 20 bases. Per the germline V gene, CDR1 is MNHEY and CDR2 is SMNVEV (reference sequence). The CDR3 loop reads CASTLRRKLLNQPQHF. The CDR3 nucleotides are TGTGCCAGCACCCTCCGCAGGAAGCTTCTTAATCAGCCCCAGCATTTT.

The V gene is TRBV3-1, the J gene TRBJ1-3, with D maybe TRBD1 (6 bases). V was trimmed by 0 bases and J by 4 bases, leaving 19 bases between them. The CDR3 runs to 18 residues. Germline values: CDR1 LGHDT, CDR2 YNNKEL (reference sequence). The CDR3 DNA reads as TGTGCCAGCAGCCAAGAGGTCAAACAGGGAATCGGCGGAAACACCATATATTTT. Protein sequence: CASSQEVKQGIGGNTIYF.

This clonotype appeared a few times. This chain connects TRBV7-9 to TRBJ2-1; D gene ambiguous. The V end was cut by 1 base, the J end by 8 bases, with 9 bases between. The CDR3 contains 13 residues. Germline V CDR1 and CDR2: SEHNR, FQNEAQ (reference sequence). The CDR3: CASSLVRRHEQFF. In DNA, the CDR3 is TGTGCCAGCAGCTTAGTGCGCCGTCATGAGCAGTTCTTC.

The chain is built from TRBV7-9 and TRBJ2-2, with D unresolved. This CDR3 comprises 16 residues. Germline lookup yields CDR1 SEHNR and CDR2 FQNEAQ (reference sequence). Between the trimmed V and J ends, which lost 5 bases and 6 bases, there was a span of 19 bases. The CDR3 is CASSPLGPGSAGELFF. The DNA for the CDR3 is TGTGCCAGCAGCCCGCTCGGGCCAGGATCGGCCGGGGAGCTGTTTTTT. The whole variable domain, filled in from reference TRBV7-9 and TRBJ2-2, reads DTGVSQNPRHKITKRGQNVTFRCDPISEHNRLYWYRQTLGQGPEFLTYFQNEAQLEKSRLLSDRFSAERPKGSFSTLEIQRTEQGDSAMYLCASSPLGPGSAGELFFGEGSRLTVL.

The J gene is TRBJ1-2, the V gene TRBV10-3, with 8 bases lining up with TRBD1. The CDR3 totals 17 residues. The J segment lost 2 bases and the V segment lost 6 bases, leaving 14 bases of the junction unmatched. Germline V gene lookup returns CDR1 ENHRY and CDR2 SYGVKD. The CDR3 DNA is TGTGCCATCAGCGGGACAGGAAAACCCAACTCCAACTATGGCTACACCTTC. This codes for CAISGTGKPNSNYGYTF.

In this sample, this clonotype turned up a few times. The chain combines TRBV7-9 with TRBJ2-7, with TRBD1 matching 9 bases. V lost 4 bases, J lost 3 bases, and 7 bases stayed unmatched. The CDR3 contains 15 residues. CDR1 SEHNR and CDR2 FQNEAQ come from the germline V gene (reference sequence). The CDR3: CASSSTQGAGYEQYF. In DNA form, the CDR3 reads TGTGCCAGCAGCTCCACACAGGGGGCAGGCTACGAGCAGTACTTC.

This clonotype came up a few times. The rearrangement uses TRBV5-1 and TRBJ2-7; D is ambiguous. Germline V gene lookup returns CDR1 SGHRS and CDR2 YFSETQ. Trimming removed 0 bases at V and 1 base at J, with 11 bases between. The CDR3 loop spans 15 amino acids. The CDR3 sequence: CASSLEPGVSYEQYF. Here the CDR3 DNA reads TGCGCCAGCAGCTTGGAGCCAGGAGTGTCCTACGAGCAGTACTTC.

This clonotype showed up just a few times. The chain carries TRBV21-1 and TRBJ2-1; TRBD2, the D gene given by the table, was not confirmed from the DNA. TRBV21-1 is a recognized pseudogene. The CDR3 runs to 21 residues. CDR3 nucleotide sequence: TGTGCCAGCAGCAAAGGCCCTAGCGGGAGGGCCCGACACAGCTCCTACAATGAGCAGTTCTTC. The encoded protein is CASSKGPSGRARHSSYNEQFF.

In this sample, this clonotype turned up many times. The chain carries TRBV20-1 and TRBJ1-2; D unclear. The germline V gene encodes CDR1 DFQATT and CDR2 SNEGSKA (reference sequence). V was clipped by 3 bases and J by 7 bases, with 15 bases between them. The CDR3 totals 13 residues. In nucleotides, the CDR3 is TGCAGTGCTAGTCAACCCCGAAGGTTTGGCTACACCTTC. This translates into CSASQPRRFGYTF.

The rearrangement joins TRBV20-1 to TRBJ2-1; 8 positions match TRBD2. The CDR3 totals 16 residues. Germline CDR1 is DFQATT and CDR2 is SNEGSKA (reference sequence). The V segment lost 0 bases and the J segment 0 bases; nucleotides outside the gene matches: 4. For the CDR3, the DNA is TGCAGTGCTAGAGATCCAAGCGGGAGCTCCTACAATGAGCAGTTCTTC. Protein product: CSARDPSGSSYNEQFF.

The chain couples TRBV20-1 to TRBJ2-2, with D unresolved. The germline V gene has CDR1 DFQATT and CDR2 SNEGSKA (reference sequence). V was clipped by 5 bases and J by 4 bases, with 11 bases between them. This CDR3 comprises 13 residues. The CDR3, as DNA: TGCAGTGCTCGACCTCCCTCCACCGGGGAGCTGTTTTTT. Translation: CSARPPSTGELFF.

In this sample, this clonotype turned up a few times. The V and J genes are TRBV12-3 or TRBV12-4 and TRBJ2-7, with 12 nucleotides matching TRBD2. The CDR3 runs 16 residues. With V trimmed by 3 bases and J by 3 bases, 6 bases remained unmatched. CDR3 bases: TGTGCCAGCAGTTTGGGTCTAGCGGGAGGGGGCTACGAGCAGTACTTC. Residues: CASSLGLAGGGYEQYF.